What follows are 27 T cell receptor beta chains derived from one specimen sequenced in a study of shared clonotypes between healthy human individuals. Clones were read by immunoSEQ multiplex PCR, and TCRdb kept only the in-frame ones, dropping some. The table shows about 680,000 clones, with 73% occurring only once. Material: memory CD4+ T cells sorted from blood. The subset: CD45RA-negative fraction. The receptor set was obtained from a woman under 40 in good health.

This CDR3 reads CASRSTGSVEKLFF. DNA of the CDR3: TGTGCCAGCAGATCTACAGGGTCCGTTGAAAAACTGTTTTTT. The chain links TRBV6-5 to TRBJ1-4; D might be TRBD1 (6 bases). The germline V and J ends were trimmed by 6 bases and 7 bases, with 15 bases remaining between them. Looked up from germline, CDR1 is MNHEY and CDR2 is SVGAGI. The CDR3 has 14 residues.

This clone has only a few counts. The genes are TRBV7-9 and TRBJ1-5, with TRBD1 matching over 7 bases. Germline-derived CDR1 and CDR2 are SEHNR and FQNEAQ (reference sequence). The V gene end was trimmed by 2 bases and the J gene end by 7 bases; junction bases not matched to a gene: 2. The CDR3 runs 13 residues. CDR3 amino acids: CASSLKQGQPQHF. In DNA form, the CDR3 reads TGTGCCAGCAGCTTAAAACAGGGGCAGCCCCAGCATTTT.

The gene calls are TRBV29-1 and TRBJ2-7, with 13 bases matching TRBD2. The germline V gene encodes CDR1 SQVTM and CDR2 ANQGSEA. After removal of 7 bases from V and 2 bases from J, the junction contained 8 bases not matched to a gene. There are 15 residues in the CDR3. CDR3 nucleotide sequence: TGCAGCGCCTCAACCACTAGCGGGAGGGCCTACGAGCAGTACTTC. Protein: CSASTTSGRAYEQYF.

This clone was found a few times. The chain links TRBV7-8 to TRBJ1-4; D is ambiguous. The germline V gene has CDR1 SGHVS and CDR2 FQNEAQ. The V gene lost 5 bases and the J gene lost 5 bases, with 18 bases spanning the gap. This CDR3 has 16 residues. In DNA, the CDR3 is TGTGCCAGCAGCAAACGACCGCCCCTCCTGAATGAAAAACTGTTTTTT. It yields the protein CASSKRPPLLNEKLFF.

V is TRBV30 and J is TRBJ2-7, with D possibly matching TRBD2 (6 bases). The CDR3 extends over 18 amino acids. From germline, CDR1 is GTSNPN and CDR2 SVGIG (reference sequence). Deletions cut 3 bases from V and 7 bases from J, with 31 bases between. CDR3 DNA: TGTGCCTGGAGGGAGGACCGAACTAGCTTTGGGGCCAAACGGGAGCAGTACTTC. Protein product: CAWREDRTSFGAKREQYF.

The J gene is TRBJ2-3, the V gene TRBV2; TRBD2 agrees at 9 bases. The germline V gene has CDR1 SNHLY and CDR2 FYNNEI. This CDR3 is built from 17 residues. CDR3 loop: CACKAQGLAQSTDTQYF. CDR3 bases: TGTGCTTGTAAGGCTCAGGGACTAGCACAAAGCACAGATACGCAGTATTTT.

The J gene is TRBJ2-7, the V gene TRBV25-1, with no clear D. The CDR3 has 12 amino acids. V gave up 3 bases and J gave up 6 bases, with 9 bases separating them. CDR1 MGHDK and CDR2 SYGVNS come from the germline V gene. The DNA of the CDR3 is TGTGCCAGCAGTGAGAATGGAACCGAGCAGTACTTC. It codes for CASSENGTEQYF.

The chain uses TRBV6-5 and TRBJ1-1; possible D gene TRBD1, 5 bases. The CDR3 has 14 residues. Trimming cost V 4 bases and J 4 bases, with 13 bases left between them. Germline-derived CDR1 and CDR2 are MNHEY and SVGAGI. The CDR3 region has the DNA TGTGCCAGCAGTTCGGGCGAAAGGGGCACTGAAGCTTTCTTT. As protein: CASSSGERGTEAFF.

The V gene is TRBV7-2, the J gene TRBJ2-1; D may be TRBD2 (6 bases). The length of the CDR3 is 15 residues. Per the germline V gene, CDR1 is SGHTA and CDR2 is FQGNSA. The V end lost 2 bases, the J end lost 6 bases, and 14 bases lay between the germline ends. CDR3 region: CASSLSRWTINEQFF. For the CDR3, the DNA is TGTGCCAGCAGCTTAAGTCGTTGGACTATCAATGAGCAGTTCTTC.

With respect to this clone: The junction departs from the called germline gene at one end, perhaps through a read error. The rearrangement joins TRBV29-1 to TRBJ2-7; no clear D. This CDR3 spans 13 amino acids. Per germline, CDR1 SQVTM and CDR2 ANQGSEA. In nucleotides, the CDR3 is TGCAGCGCATCCCCAGTTTACTCCCACGAGCAGTACTTC. Protein sequence: CSASPVYSHEQYF.

This clone appeared a single time. The chain uses TRBV5-1 and TRBJ2-3; no clear D. The CDR3 is made up of 14 amino acids. Per germline, CDR1 SGHRS and CDR2 YFSETQ. Trimming took off 4 bases at V and 7 bases at J, with 16 bases between the two ends. The CDR3 nucleotides read TGCGCCAGCAGCCTCGGAACCGAAGGTCATACGCAGTATTTT. Encoded protein: CASSLGTEGHTQYF.

V and J are TRBV28 and TRBJ1-1; D is possibly TRBD1 (6 bases). This CDR3 spans 13 amino acids. Per the germline V gene, CDR1 is MDHEN and CDR2 is SYDVKM. The germline V and J ends were trimmed by 1 base and 5 bases, with 8 bases remaining between them. The CDR3 protein is CASSLYGQTEAFF. CDR3 bases: TGTGCCAGCAGTTTATACGGACAGACTGAAGCTTTCTTT. The variable domain in full, with the rest retrieved from reference TRBV28 and TRBJ1-1, is DVKVTQSSRYLVKRTGEKVFLECVQDMDHENMFWYRQDPGLGLRLIYFSYDVKMKEKGDIPEGYSVSREKKERFSLILESASTNQTSMYLCASSLYGQTEAFFGQGTRLTVV.

This clone was detected once. The rearrangement links TRBV30 to TRBJ2-4; TRBD2 matches at 7 bases. The trim removed 1 base at V and 4 bases at J, leaving 7 bases unmatched. Germline-derived CDR1 and CDR2 are GTSNPN and SVGIG (reference sequence). This CDR3 has 15 residues. CDR3: CAWSAFSGVKNIQYF. CDR3 DNA: TGTGCCTGGAGTGCCTTCAGCGGGGTAAAAAACATTCAGTACTTC.

The rearrangement joins TRBV10-1 to TRBJ2-4, with 10 positions matching TRBD1. There are 14 residues in the CDR3. Germline assignment: CDR1 WNHNN and CDR2 SYGVQD (reference sequence). V shed 4 bases, J shed 7 bases, and the junction held 4 bases outside the gene matches. The CDR3 region has the DNA TGCGCCAGCAGTGGTGACAGGGGGCTGAACATTCAGTACTTC. Protein product: CASSGDRGLNIQYF.

With respect to this clone: A read error is possible here, since a much larger clone lies one base away. This chain links TRBV6-4 with TRBJ1-1, with D perhaps matching TRBD1 (5 bases). The CDR3 has 13 amino acids. Germline V lookup: CDR1 MRHNA, CDR2 SNTAGT. Trimming pared 6 bases from V and 1 base from J, leaving 9 bases between. CDR3 nucleotide sequence: TGTGCCAGCAGACGACAGACGAACACTGAAGCTTTCTTT. Amino acids: CASRRQTNTEAFF.

The J gene is TRBJ1-2, the V gene TRBV6-1; 11 bases align to TRBD1. Germline V gene lookup returns CDR1 MNHNS and CDR2 SASEGT. The CDR3 length is 15 residues. The junction had 2 bases not matched to a gene; V was cut back by 1 base and J by 4 bases. The CDR3 reads CASSEGTGGGYGYTF. The CDR3 DNA is TGTGCCAGCAGTGAAGGGACAGGGGGCGGCTATGGCTACACCTTC.

In its sample, this clone was seen once. This rearrangement joins TRBV5-5 to TRBJ2-1; weak D call: TRBD1 (6 bases). Trimming left V 7 bases short and J 5 bases short, with 16 bases between. CDR1 is SGHKS, CDR2 YYEKEE, per germline (reference sequence). CDR3 size: 14 residues. The CDR3: CASGRNRDNNEQFF. For the CDR3, the DNA is TGTGCCAGCGGTAGAAACAGGGACAACAATGAGCAGTTCTTC.

J is TRBJ1-2 and V is TRBV28; 9 bases fit TRBD1. This CDR3 spans 16 amino acids. The trim removed 6 bases at V and 8 bases at J, leaving 16 bases unmatched. From germline, CDR1 is MDHEN and CDR2 SYDVKM. Written as DNA, the CDR3 is TGTGCCAGCAGGCGCCGAGGGGACAGGGCCGAGGGGGGCTACACCTTC. Protein product: CASRRRGDRAEGGYTF.

This chain joins TRBV6-1 and TRBJ2-1; 10 nucleotides align to TRBD2. The length of the CDR3 is 17 residues. CDR1 and CDR2 (germline): MNHNS, SASEGT. The V and J ends lost 0 bases and 3 bases, in that order; junction bases with no gene match: 5. The CDR3 DNA follows: TGTGCCAGCAGTGAAGCGCCAGGACTAGCGGTCTACAATGAGCAGTTCTTC. It specifies CASSEAPGLAVYNEQFF.

The chain recombines TRBV4-2 with TRBJ2-7, with no clear D. This CDR3 has 14 residues. Germline CDR1 is LGHNA and CDR2 is YNFKEQ. V was clipped by 1 base and J by 3 bases, with 10 bases between them. CDR3 sequence: CASSQVGQDYEQYF. As DNA, the CDR3 is TGTGCCAGCAGCCAAGTGGGCCAGGACTACGAGCAGTACTTC.

J is TRBJ1-5 and V is TRBV6-5; 7 nucleotides align to TRBD1. Germline CDR1 is MNHEY and CDR2 is SVGAGI. The CDR3 is 15 amino acids. Trimming took 5 bases from V and 5 from J; bases not matched to a gene: 9. CDR3 sequence reads: CASSPWTGEDQPQHF. CDR3 nucleotides: TGTGCCAGCAGTCCATGGACAGGAGAGGATCAGCCCCAGCATTTT.

The chain uses TRBV10-3 and TRBJ2-3, with 11 nucleotides matching TRBD2. The V gene's germline CDR1 is ENHRY and CDR2 SYGVKD. The CDR3 has 16 amino acids. With V trimmed by 10 bases and J by 5 bases, 14 bases remained unmatched. The DNA of the CDR3 is TGTGCCACCTCCGCCACTAGCGGGAGTGTGGGAGATACGCAGTATTTT. Protein product: CATSATSGSVGDTQYF.

For this clone: As the CDR3 is not closed by the conserved phenylalanine or tryptophan, this likely results from a read error. The DNA is left out, because the CDR3 cannot be placed on it with certainty; the CDR3 is given as TCRdb lists it. The chain links TRBV5-1 to TRBJ1-2. Germline lookup yields CDR1 SGHRS and CDR2 YFSETQ. The CDR3 has 12 amino acids, counting both end residues. CDR3 protein: CASSLVVQRGLI.

The rearrangement joins TRBV5-8 to TRBJ2-3; D is ambiguous. CDR3 length: 16 residues. With 4 bases removed from V and 3 bases from J, the gap between germline ends came to 18 bases. Germline CDR1 SGHTS, CDR2 YDEGEE. The CDR3 region is CASSQSWVRATDTQYF. CDR3 bases: TGTGCCAGCAGCCAATCTTGGGTACGCGCAACAGATACGCAGTATTTT.

This clone was observed a handful of times. The J gene is TRBJ2-7, the V gene TRBV10-3; D might be TRBD1 (6 bases). This CDR3 contains 13 residues. Germline V CDR1 and CDR2: ENHRY, SYGVKD. The V gene lost 10 bases and the J gene lost 2 bases, with 15 bases spanning the gap. CDR3 region: CASSGTPAYEQYF. CDR3 nucleotides: TGTGCCAGCTCCGGGACACCAGCCTACGAGCAGTACTTC.

This chain connects TRBV28 to TRBJ1-4, with unresolved D. Deletions cut 3 bases from V and 10 bases from J, with 15 bases between. The CDR3 is made up of 14 amino acids. Germline CDR1 MDHEN, CDR2 SYDVKM. CDR3 residues: CASSFARVQVKLFF. Here the CDR3 DNA reads TGTGCCAGCAGTTTTGCCCGGGTTCAGGTAAAACTGTTTTTT.

The V gene is TRBV6-5, the J gene TRBJ2-3; D may be TRBD2 (5 bases). The CDR3 is 14 residues long. Looked up from germline, CDR1 is MNHEY and CDR2 is SVGAGI. V was pared by 4 bases and J by 3 bases, with 11 bases between. The CDR3 sequence: CASSWTRGTDTQYF. The CDR3 DNA follows: TGTGCCAGCAGTTGGACCCGGGGAACAGATACGCAGTATTTT.